These 8 T cell receptor beta chains were sequenced from one sample in a study of T cells in Graves' hyperthyroidism and ophthalmopathy. The TCR beta CDR3 regions underwent amplification using RNA transcripts as the source. The HTBI set primed first-round TCR CDR3 RT-PCR. In TCRdb, the multiplex PCR reads were re-called with MiXCR into one record per CDR3 protein. The sample lists fewer than 200,000 distinct CDR3 sequences; approximately 9% were seen once. Sequenced material: blood. These receptors came from a woman aged 18-29 years with Graves' hyperthyroidism that later progressed to Graves' ophthalmopathy.

At least ten counts were recorded for this clonotype. The chain joins TRBV7-3 to TRBJ2-1, with 9 bases fitting TRBD1. Germline values: CDR1 SGHTA, CDR2 FQGTGA. This CDR3 is built from 15 residues. V trimming: 3 bases; J trimming: 4 bases; junction bases outside the gene matches: 4. DNA of the CDR3: TGTGCCAGCAGCTTGGGGACAGGGATTTACAATGAGCAGTTCTTC. This gives the protein CASSLGTGIYNEQFF. Combining the CDR3 with reference TRBV7-3 and TRBJ2-1 gives the whole variable domain GAGVSQTPSNKVTEKGKYVELRCDPISGHTALYWYRQSLGQGPEFLIYFQGTGAADDSGLPNDRFFAVRPEGSVSTLKIQRTERGDSAVYLCASSLGTGIYNEQFFGPGTRLTVL.

The CDR3 loop reads CASSQAWSRVETQYF. In DNA form, the CDR3 reads TGTGCCAGCAGCCAAGCCTGGTCGAGGGTAGAGACCCAGTACTTC. The chain combines TRBV3-1 with TRBJ2-5; TRBD2 is a possible D gene (5 bases). Germline V gene lookup returns CDR1 LGHDT and CDR2 YNNKEL (reference sequence). The CDR3 is made up of 15 amino acids. Deletions cut 1 base from V and 4 bases from J, with 13 bases between.

The chain couples TRBV12-5 to TRBJ2-5, with 8 bases aligning to TRBD2. The CDR3 is 14 residues long. V dropped 5 bases and J dropped 5; count of bases not matched to a gene: 7. CDR1 is LGHNT, CDR2 FRNRAP, per germline. The CDR3 bases are TGTGCTAGTGGTCCGGGACTAGAAACGGAGACCCAGTACTTC. It codes for CASGPGLETETQYF.

This clonotype was detected many times. This rearrangement joins TRBV3-1 to TRBJ2-7; D remains ambiguous. CDR1 and CDR2 (germline): LGHDT, YNNKEL (reference sequence). V was trimmed by 5 bases and J by 4 bases, leaving 6 bases between them. This CDR3 region has 11 residues. This CDR3 is CASSSLYEQYF. The CDR3 bases are TGTGCCAGCAGCTCCCTGTACGAGCAGTACTTC.

This clonotype was seen a handful of times. The chain combines TRBV27 with TRBJ2-7; 10 nucleotides line up with TRBD1. The germline V gene has CDR1 MNHEY and CDR2 SMNVEV (reference sequence). The CDR3 loop spans 13 amino acids. The V segment lost 3 bases and the J segment 10 bases; nucleotides outside the gene matches: 6. The CDR3 DNA reads TGTGCCAGCAGTTTCCGGGACAGGGGAGAACAGTACTTC. Translating gives CASSFRDRGEQYF.

This clonotype was recorded many times. The rearrangement joins TRBV30 to TRBJ2-1, with D hard to call. This CDR3 comprises 13 residues. V was trimmed by 1 base and J by 10 bases, leaving 14 bases between them. Germline lookup yields CDR1 GTSNPN and CDR2 SVGIG (reference sequence). This CDR3 reads CAWSGQALSEQFF. For the CDR3, the DNA is TGTGCCTGGAGTGGGCAAGCGCTCAGCGAGCAGTTCTTC. Using reference TRBV30 and TRBJ2-1 for the parts outside the CDR3, the full variable domain is SQTIHQWPATLVQPVGSPLSLECTVEGTSNPNLYWYRQAAGRGLQLLFYSVGIGQISSEVPQNLSASRPQDRQFILSSKKLLLSDSGFYLCAWSGQALSEQFFGPGTRLTVL.

The V gene is TRBV2, the J gene TRBJ2-3; D gene ambiguous. V was shortened by 6 bases and J by 2 bases, with 9 bases between the two germline ends. CDR3 size: 13 residues. CDR1 SNHLY and CDR2 FYNNEI come from the germline V gene. Written as DNA, the CDR3 is TGTGCCAGCAGCTCTCGGGTCACAGATACGCAGTATTTT. It yields the protein CASSSRVTDTQYF.

The rearrangement joins TRBV6-1 to TRBJ1-4; 8 bases fit TRBD1. The CDR3 contains 15 residues. Germline V gene lookup returns CDR1 MNHNS and CDR2 SASEGT. Losses at the gene ends were 5 bases for V and 4 bases for J; bases not matched to a gene: 6. CDR3 amino acids: CASSRQGSLNEKLFF. The CDR3, as DNA: TGTGCCAGCAGTCGACAGGGGTCCCTTAATGAAAAACTGTTTTTT.